Below, 5 T cell receptor beta chains from the same sample are listed, as sequenced in a study of early T cells in non-severe SARS-CoV-2 infection. One entry per CDR3 protein results from TCRdb running MiXCR on the 5' RACE reads. The repertoire holds about 31,000 distinct CDR3 sequences, with roughly 6% as singletons. The sequenced sample consisted of whole blood. All receptors come from an adult who was a healthcare worker with PCR-confirmed SARS-CoV-2 infection or an uninfected control (not recorded which).

This clonotype was seen repeatedly, ten times or more. This chain connects TRBV19 to TRBJ2-7; tentatively, D is TRBD1 (6 bases). V shed 2 bases and J shed 3 bases, with 11 bases lying between them. The CDR3 consists of 14 residues. Germline-derived CDR1 and CDR2 are LNHDA and SQIVND (reference sequence). The CDR3 sequence is CASSISPRGYEQYF. CDR3 nucleotide sequence: TGTGCCAGTAGTATAAGTCCCAGGGGCTACGAGCAGTACTTC.

This clonotype was counted ten times or more. CDR3 loop: CSVVRDTAYEQYF. For the CDR3, the DNA is TGCAGCGTTGTGCGGGACACAGCCTACGAGCAGTACTTC. The chain has TRBV29-1 and TRBJ2-7; D could derive from TRBD1 or TRBD2 (6 bases each). The CDR3 runs 13 residues. Trimming stripped 4 bases from V and 2 bases from J, with 12 bases between. Per germline, CDR1 SQVTM and CDR2 ANQGSEA.

This clonotype was seen at least ten times. The chain combines TRBV7-3 with TRBJ2-5, with D possibly matching TRBD1 (6 bases). The CDR3 contains 13 residues. The ends were cut back, 2 bases at V and 5 bases at J, with 9 bases in the middle. Germline lookup yields CDR1 SGHTA and CDR2 FQGTGA. For the CDR3, the DNA is TGTGCCAGCAGCTTACTTCAGGGGGAGACCCAGTACTTC. Translated, it gives CASSLLQGETQYF.

This clonotype was picked up many times. The V and J genes are TRBV3-1 and TRBJ2-1; no reliable D call. Per the germline V gene, CDR1 is LGHDT and CDR2 is YNNKEL (reference sequence). V lost 2 bases and J lost 9, with 5 bases in between. The CDR3 sequence is 11 residues long. CDR3 nucleotide sequence: TGTGCCAGCAGCCAATTCGGTGAGCAGTTCTTC. Amino acid sequence: CASSQFGEQFF.

This clonotype occurred many times. The gene calls are TRBV11-3 and TRBJ2-1; D is undetermined. V lost 3 bases and J lost 0, with 15 bases in between. The CDR3 is 17 residues long. CDR1 SGHNT and CDR2 YENEEA come from the germline V gene. The CDR3 region is CASSFRGRGFSYNEQFF. In nucleotides, the CDR3 is TGTGCCAGCAGCTTCCGTGGCCGAGGTTTCTCCTACAATGAGCAGTTCTTC.